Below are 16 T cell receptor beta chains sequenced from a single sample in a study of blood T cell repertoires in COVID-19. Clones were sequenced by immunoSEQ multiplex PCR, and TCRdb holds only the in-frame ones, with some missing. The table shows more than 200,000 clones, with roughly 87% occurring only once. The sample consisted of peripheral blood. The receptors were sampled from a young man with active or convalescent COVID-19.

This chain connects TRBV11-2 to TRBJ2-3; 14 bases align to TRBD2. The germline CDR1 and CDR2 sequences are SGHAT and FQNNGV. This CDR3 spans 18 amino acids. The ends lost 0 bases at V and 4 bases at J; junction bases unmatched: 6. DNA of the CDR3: TGTGCCAGCAGCTTAGACTCGAGACTAGCGGGAGGGGCAGATACGCAGTATTTT. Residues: CASSLDSRLAGGADTQYF.

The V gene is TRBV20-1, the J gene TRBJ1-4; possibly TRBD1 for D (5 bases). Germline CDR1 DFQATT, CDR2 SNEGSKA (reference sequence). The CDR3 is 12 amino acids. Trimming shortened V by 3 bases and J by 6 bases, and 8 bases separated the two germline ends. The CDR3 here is CSASLRDEKLFF. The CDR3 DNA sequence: TGCAGTGCTAGTCTCAGGGATGAAAAACTGTTTTTT.

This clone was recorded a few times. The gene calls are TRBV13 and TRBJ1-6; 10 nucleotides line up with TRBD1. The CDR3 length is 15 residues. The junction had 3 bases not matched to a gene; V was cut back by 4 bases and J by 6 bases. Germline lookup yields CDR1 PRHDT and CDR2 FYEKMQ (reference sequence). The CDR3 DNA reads TGTGCCAGCAGCTACCGGGACAGGGGTAATTCACCCCTCCACTTT. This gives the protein CASSYRDRGNSPLHF.

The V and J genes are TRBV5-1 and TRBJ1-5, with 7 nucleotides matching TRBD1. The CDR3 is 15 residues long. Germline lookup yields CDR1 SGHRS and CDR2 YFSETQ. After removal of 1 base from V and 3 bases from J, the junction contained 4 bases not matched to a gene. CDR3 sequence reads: CASSLSTGLNQPQHF. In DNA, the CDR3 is TGCGCCAGCAGCTTGTCGACAGGGCTCAATCAGCCCCAGCATTTT.

The CDR3 DNA is TGTGCCAGCAGTGATGGTGGGCTAGCGGGGTTCACAGATACGCAGTATTTT. Encoded protein: CASSDGGLAGFTDTQYF. The rearrangement links TRBV6-1 to TRBJ2-3; 9 bases line up with TRBD2. The V gene end was trimmed by 3 bases and the J gene end by 2 bases; junction bases not matched to a gene: 9. The length of the CDR3 is 17 residues. Germline values: CDR1 MNHNS, CDR2 SASEGT.

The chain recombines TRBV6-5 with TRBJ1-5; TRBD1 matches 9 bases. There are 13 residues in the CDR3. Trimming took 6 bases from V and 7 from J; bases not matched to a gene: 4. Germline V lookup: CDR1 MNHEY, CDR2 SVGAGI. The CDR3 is CASRGQGYQPQHF. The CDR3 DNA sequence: TGTGCCAGCAGGGGACAGGGTTACCAGCCCCAGCATTTT.

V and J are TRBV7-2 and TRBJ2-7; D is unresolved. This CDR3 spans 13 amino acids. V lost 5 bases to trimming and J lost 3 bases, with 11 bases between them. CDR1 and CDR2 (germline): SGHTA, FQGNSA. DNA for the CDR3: TGTGCCAGCAGCACCCGACAAGACTACGAGCAGTACTTC. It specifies CASSTRQDYEQYF.

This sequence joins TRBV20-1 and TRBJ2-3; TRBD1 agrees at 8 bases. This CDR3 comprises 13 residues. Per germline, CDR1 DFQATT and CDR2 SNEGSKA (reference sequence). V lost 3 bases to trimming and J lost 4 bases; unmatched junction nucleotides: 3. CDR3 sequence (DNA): TGCAGTGCTAGTTTACAGGGGGCAGATACGCAGTATTTT. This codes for CSASLQGADTQYF.

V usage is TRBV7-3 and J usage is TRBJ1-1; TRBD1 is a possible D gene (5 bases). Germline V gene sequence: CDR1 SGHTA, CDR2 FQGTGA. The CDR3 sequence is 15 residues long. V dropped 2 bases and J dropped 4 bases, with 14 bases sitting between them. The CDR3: CASSLYAGRGTEAFF. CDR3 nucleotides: TGTGCCAGCAGCTTATATGCAGGGAGGGGCACTGAAGCTTTCTTT.

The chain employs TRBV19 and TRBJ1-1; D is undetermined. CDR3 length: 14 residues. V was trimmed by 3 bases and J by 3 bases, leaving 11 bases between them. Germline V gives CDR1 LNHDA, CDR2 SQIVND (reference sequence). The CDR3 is CASSIIWSDTEAFF. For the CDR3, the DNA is TGTGCCAGTAGTATTATCTGGTCGGACACTGAAGCTTTCTTT.

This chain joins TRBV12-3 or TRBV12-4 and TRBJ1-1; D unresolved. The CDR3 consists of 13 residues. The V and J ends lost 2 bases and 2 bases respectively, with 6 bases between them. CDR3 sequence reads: CASSLTRNTEAFF. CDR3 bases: TGTGCCAGCAGTTTAACCAGAAACACTGAAGCTTTCTTT.

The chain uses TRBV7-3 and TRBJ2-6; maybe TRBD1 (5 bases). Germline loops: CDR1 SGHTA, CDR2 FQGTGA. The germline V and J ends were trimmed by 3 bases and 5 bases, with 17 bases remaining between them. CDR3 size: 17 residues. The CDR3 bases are TGTGCCAGCAGCTTCCGGGTAGGGGTCGGGTGGGCCAACGTCCTGACTTTC. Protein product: CASSFRVGVGWANVLTF.

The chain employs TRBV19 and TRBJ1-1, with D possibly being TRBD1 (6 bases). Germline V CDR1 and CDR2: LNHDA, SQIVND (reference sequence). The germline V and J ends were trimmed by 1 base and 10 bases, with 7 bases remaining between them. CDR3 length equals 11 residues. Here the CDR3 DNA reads TGTGCCAGTAGTATAGGGGGGCCAGCTTTCTTT. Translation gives CASSIGGPAFF.

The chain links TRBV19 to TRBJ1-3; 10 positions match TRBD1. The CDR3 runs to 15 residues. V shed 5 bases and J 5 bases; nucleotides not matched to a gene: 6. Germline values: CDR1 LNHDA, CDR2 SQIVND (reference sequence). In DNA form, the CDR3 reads TGTGCCAGTAGTCCAAGGACAGGGGGAAGAAACACCATATATTTT. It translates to CASSPRTGGRNTIYF.

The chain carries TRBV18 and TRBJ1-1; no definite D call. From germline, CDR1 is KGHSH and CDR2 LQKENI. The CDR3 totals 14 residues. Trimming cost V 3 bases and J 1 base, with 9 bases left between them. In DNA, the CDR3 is TGTGCCAGCTCACCGATGGGAGAGAACACTGAAGCTTTCTTT. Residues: CASSPMGENTEAFF.

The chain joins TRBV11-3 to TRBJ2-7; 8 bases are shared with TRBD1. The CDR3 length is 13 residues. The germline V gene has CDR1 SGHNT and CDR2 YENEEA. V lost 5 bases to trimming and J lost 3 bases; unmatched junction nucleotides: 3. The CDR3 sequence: CASSPDRGYEQYF. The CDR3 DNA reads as TGTGCCAGCAGCCCAGACAGGGGCTACGAGCAGTACTTC.